Presented here are 5 T cell receptor beta chains from one specimen sequenced in a study of T cells in women clearing cervical HPV infection. Here immunoSEQ multiplex PCR was the method, and the copy in TCRdb shows in-frame clones only, minus some. The sample features 40,000 to 60,000 clones, with more than 0.8% in its top ten. The sample comprised blood buffy coat. Receptor source: a woman between 18 and 70 years old with a cervical HPV16 infection that either progressed to CIN3+ or cleared (not recorded which).

The sequenced part of the CDR3 DNA is TGCAGCGCCCGATTGATCTCCGCGGGGGGC. This encodes CSARLISAGG. The whole CDR3 protein is CSARLISAGGYTF. V gene TRBV29-1 combines with J gene TRBJ1-2; D gene ambiguous. The read halts 3 residues ahead of the CDR3 end, with the missing end drawn from the germline J gene. Germline CDR1 is SQVTM and CDR2 is ANQGSEA. This CDR3 spans 13 amino acids.

As to this clone: The CDR3 extends 3 residues past the end of the read, so its final part is completed from the germline J gene. J is TRBJ2-5 and V is TRBV5-1, with a possible D match to TRBD2 (6 bases). CDR1 and CDR2 (germline): SGHRS, YFSETQ. The V end lost 4 bases, the J end lost 5 bases, and 12 bases lay between the germline ends. CDR3 size: 13 residues. The sequenced CDR3 bases are TGCGCCAGCAGCAAGACTAGATTCGAGACC. Amino acid sequence: CASSKTRFET. The full CDR3 reads CASSKTRFETQYF.

For this clone: The read comes to an end 3 residues before the CDR3 does, leaving the germline J gene to fill in the end. The J gene is TRBJ1-2, the V gene TRBV6-1; no clear D gene. The V gene's germline CDR1 is MNHNS and CDR2 SASEGT. CDR3 length equals 15 residues. The DNA read from the CDR3 is TGTGCCAGCAGTGAAGCAGGTCGGGGAGGGTACGGC. This codes for CASSEAGRGGYG. The entire CDR3 sequence reads CASSEAGRGGYGYTF.

As concerns this clone: The CDR3 goes on 3 residues after the read ends, and that part is filled in from the germline J gene. The chain employs TRBV19 and TRBJ1-4, with 9 bases matching TRBD1. CDR1 is LNHDA and CDR2 is SQIVND in the germline V gene (reference sequence). CDR3 length: 14 residues. V gave up 5 bases and J gave up 4 bases; unmatched junction bases: 2. This CDR3 is CASSADRGNEKLFF. CDR3 bases read: TGTGCCAGTAGTGCGGACAGGGGTAATGAAAAA.

With regard to this clone: The CDR3 end falls 3 residues outside the read, so it is completed with the germline J gene. The chain carries TRBV12-3 or TRBV12-4 and TRBJ2-2; 7 positions agree with TRBD1. The CDR3 runs 14 residues. The CDR3 protein is CASSPGGFPSPLFF. The part of the CDR3 DNA that was read is TGTGCCAGCAGCCCAGGGGGATTCCCTTCACCG.